The sequence of this T cell receptor beta chain was determined in a study of shared clonotypes between healthy human individuals (TCRdb year 2020). Study-wide context: A couple of women and a few men aged 18 to 49 years were included in the cohort. For each donor, three plates each were used for CD4 naive and CD4 memory, two plates were used for CD8 naive, and one plate was used for CD8 memory. The study deeply sequenced blood TCR repertoires of about 5 healthy adults to estimate repertoire size and the extent of clonotype sharing between individuals. To increase sequencing depth and limit assay-specific biases, TCR repertoire library preparation and sequencing were carried out by different laboratories using diverse techniques. Each donor's leukapheresis produced roughly between roughly 0.85 and 10 billion PBMCs.

Overall results and qualifications from the work: The genetic and exposure-history diversity represented was limited by the small number of donors. Based on pairwise subsampling, the degree of clonotype sharing among donors was expected to be affected by sequencing depth. Naive subsets generally had larger estimated clonotype richness than memory subsets did. Sampling was restricted to blood, and TCR repertoires in tissues likely differ from the TCR repertoires found in blood. Clonotypes shared by all four sorted-subset donors showed higher generation probabilities than non-shared clonotypes. When several donors were compared, the shared fraction of clonotypes was around 5% for naive CD4, over 3% for naive CD8, roughly 2.5% for memory CD4, and under 0.5% for memory CD8. Incomplete sequencing was indicated by rarefaction of sorted-subset datasets, despite the large sequencing depth.

The donors were healthy, HIV-negative adults who had no recently reported acute infections or vaccinations. All donors were Caucasian adults living in Nashville, Tennessee, USA. CD4+ T cells were enriched through magnetic negative selection, after which naive cells were positively selected on CD45RA and the remaining negative fraction served as the memory subset. After blood collection by leukapheresis, PBMCs were isolated using Ficoll-Histopaque density gradient centrifugation and then cryopreserved in the vapor phase of liquid nitrogen. Analytical flow cytometry was used to check the purity and quantity of each magnetically sorted T cell population. From each sorted fraction, genomic DNA was isolated and quantified by UV absorbance on a Nanodrop 2000c. The germline V gene (reference sequence) sets CDR1 to GTSNPN and CDR2 to SVGIG. The CDR3 contains 10 residues, cysteine and phenylalanine counted. Of the read, only the CDR3 DNA is kept; its 30 bases are in frame from base 1. The junction shows trimming of 6 bases on V and 12 bases on J, plus 15 bases between the germline ends.

With regard to this clone: Its antigen is currently not known. Base qualities are not at hand, and no much larger clone is one base apart.

Using the deep immunoSEQ assay, TCR CDR3 regions were amplified from genomic DNA by multiplex PCR. Extracted genomic DNA from each cell subset was distributed evenly across all wells of several immunoSEQ 96-well plates, and each plate was treated as a replicate. For sorted subsets, each replicate PCR was loaded with about 0.2 ug genomic DNA, equivalent to 25,000 to 35,000 T cell genomes. Purified libraries were measured with a Qubit 3.0 fluorometer, size-checked on a Bioanalyzer 2100, and measured again with the KAPA Library Quantification kit. Each immunoSEQ 96-well plate was sequenced on its own single-read 150-cycle Illumina NextSeq 550 flow cell. The authors' pipeline ran thus. The immunoSEQ output contained only junctional sequences without quality scores, so filtering could not match that applied to full-length reads. Sequences were annotated with PyIR, a Python wrapper for IgBLAST v1.9, using IMGT germline references to assign V/J genes and CDR3. Any read was removed if the V/J assignment was weak (E-value above 1e-6), the CDR3 was missing, or the read contained stop codons, out-of-frame junctions, or ambiguous translated residues. V3J clonotypes were defined by identical inferred V gene, J gene, and CDR3 amino acid sequence. Percentage overlap between repertoires was calculated by dividing the number of shared unique clonotypes by the size of the smaller repertoire. Three approaches were used to assess repertoire richness: RTK rarefaction, the Chao1 estimator, and Recon v2.1 estimates of unobserved clonotypes. Generation probabilities were computed with OLGA for all TCRbeta clonotypes obtained by the gDNA method from a handful of donors. The immuneACCESS repertoire file appears here via TCRdb, limited to in-frame rearrangements. These files lack a portion of the clones; in checked studies, under half of the deficit traces to unresolved V genes, and the cause of the others is not known. Clone size and V and J calls were adopted from that table, with D and trimming inferred from the DNA. Counted in this sample were approximately 1,500,000 clones; around 95% of them appeared once. The top ten clones comprise approximately 1.2% of the sample.

The sample consisted of naive CD4+ T cells sorted from blood. What the cell subset or site label conveys for this sample: CD45RA+ positively selected. Recombination linked TRBV30 to TRBJ2-7; tentative D gene TRBD2, with 6 bases matching. This TCR was sampled from a man aged 30 to 39 in good health. The DNA reads as follows: TGTGCCTGTCAAGGAGGGACTCCGTACTTC. It is translated as CACQGGTPYF.